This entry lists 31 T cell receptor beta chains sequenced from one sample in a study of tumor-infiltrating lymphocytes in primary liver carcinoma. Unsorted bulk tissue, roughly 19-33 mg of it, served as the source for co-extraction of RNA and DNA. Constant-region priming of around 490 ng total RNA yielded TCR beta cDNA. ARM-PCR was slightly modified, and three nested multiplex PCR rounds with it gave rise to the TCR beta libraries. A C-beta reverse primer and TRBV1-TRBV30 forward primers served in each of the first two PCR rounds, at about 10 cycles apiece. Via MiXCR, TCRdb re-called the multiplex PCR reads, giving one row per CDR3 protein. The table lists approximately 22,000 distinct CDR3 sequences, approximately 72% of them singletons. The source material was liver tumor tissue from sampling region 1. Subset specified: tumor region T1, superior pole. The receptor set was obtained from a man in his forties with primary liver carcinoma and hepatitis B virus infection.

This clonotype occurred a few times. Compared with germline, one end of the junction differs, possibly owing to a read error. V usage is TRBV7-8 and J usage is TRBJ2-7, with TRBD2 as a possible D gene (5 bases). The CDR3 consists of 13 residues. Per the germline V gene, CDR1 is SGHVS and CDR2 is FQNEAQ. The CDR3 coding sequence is TGTGCCAACAGCTTGGGCCTGGTGGAGGAGCAGTACTTT. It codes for CANSLGLVEEQYF.

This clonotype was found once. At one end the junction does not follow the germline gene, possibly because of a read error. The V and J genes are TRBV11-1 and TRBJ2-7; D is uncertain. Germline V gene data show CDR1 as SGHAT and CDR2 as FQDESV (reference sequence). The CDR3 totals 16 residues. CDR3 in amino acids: CPSSSRDSFSLYEQYF. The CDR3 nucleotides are TGTCCCAGTAGCTCAAGAGACTCTTTCAGCCTCTACGAGCAGTACTTC.

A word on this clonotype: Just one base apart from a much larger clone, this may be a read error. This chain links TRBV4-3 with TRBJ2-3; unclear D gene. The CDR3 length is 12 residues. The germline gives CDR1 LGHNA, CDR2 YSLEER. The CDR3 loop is CASSHETDTLYF. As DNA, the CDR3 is TGCGCCAGCAGCCATGAGACCGATACGCTGTATTTT.

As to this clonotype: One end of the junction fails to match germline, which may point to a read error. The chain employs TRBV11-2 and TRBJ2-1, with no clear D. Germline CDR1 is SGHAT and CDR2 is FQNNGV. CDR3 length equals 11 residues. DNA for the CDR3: TGTGCCTGCAGCCCAAGACGGGAGCAGTTCTTC. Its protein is CACSPRREQFF.

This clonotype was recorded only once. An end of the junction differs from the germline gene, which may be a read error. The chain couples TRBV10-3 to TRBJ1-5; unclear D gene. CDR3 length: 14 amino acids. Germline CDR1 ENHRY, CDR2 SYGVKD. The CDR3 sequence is CAINEYESDQPHHF. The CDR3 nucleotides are TGTGCCATCAATGAGTATGAGAGCGATCAGCCCCATCATTTT.

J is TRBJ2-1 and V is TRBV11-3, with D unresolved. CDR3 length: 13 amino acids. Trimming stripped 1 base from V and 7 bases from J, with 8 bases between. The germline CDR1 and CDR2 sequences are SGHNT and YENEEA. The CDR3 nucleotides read TGTGCCAGCAGCTTAGGGCCTGTGAATGAGCAGTTCTTC. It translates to CASSLGPVNEQFF.

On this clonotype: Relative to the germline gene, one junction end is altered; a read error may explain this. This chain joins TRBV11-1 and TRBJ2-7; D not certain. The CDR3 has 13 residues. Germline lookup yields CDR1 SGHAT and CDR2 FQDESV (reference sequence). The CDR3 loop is CDSSLGYLREQYF. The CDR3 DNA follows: TGTGACAGCAGCTTAGGATACCTTCGCGAGCAGTACTTC.

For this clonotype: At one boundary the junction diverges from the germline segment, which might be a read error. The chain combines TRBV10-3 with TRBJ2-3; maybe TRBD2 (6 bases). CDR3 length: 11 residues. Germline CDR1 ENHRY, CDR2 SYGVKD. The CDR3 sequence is CTISGRSLRDF. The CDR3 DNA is TGTACCATCAGTGGGAGGTCGCTCAGGGATTTT.

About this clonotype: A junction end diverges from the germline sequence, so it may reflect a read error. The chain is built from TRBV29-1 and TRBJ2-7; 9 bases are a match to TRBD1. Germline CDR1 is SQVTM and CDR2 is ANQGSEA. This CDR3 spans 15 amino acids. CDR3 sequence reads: CTVEVRTGASYEQYF. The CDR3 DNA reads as TGCACCGTTGAAGTCCGGACAGGGGCCTCTTACGAGCAGTACTTC.

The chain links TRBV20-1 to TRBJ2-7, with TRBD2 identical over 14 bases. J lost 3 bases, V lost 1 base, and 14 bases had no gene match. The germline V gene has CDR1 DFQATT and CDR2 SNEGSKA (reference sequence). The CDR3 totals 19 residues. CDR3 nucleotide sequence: TGCAGTGCTAGAGGGGCTCGGGGACTAGCGGGAGACGTACGCTACGAGCAGTACTTC. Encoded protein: CSARGARGLAGDVRYEQYF.

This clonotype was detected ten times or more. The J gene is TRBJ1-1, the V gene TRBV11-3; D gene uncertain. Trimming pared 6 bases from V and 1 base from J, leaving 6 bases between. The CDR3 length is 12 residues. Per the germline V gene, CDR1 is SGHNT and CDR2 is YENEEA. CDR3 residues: CASREGNTEAFF. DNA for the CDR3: TGTGCCAGCAGGGAAGGGAACACTGAAGCTTTCTTT.

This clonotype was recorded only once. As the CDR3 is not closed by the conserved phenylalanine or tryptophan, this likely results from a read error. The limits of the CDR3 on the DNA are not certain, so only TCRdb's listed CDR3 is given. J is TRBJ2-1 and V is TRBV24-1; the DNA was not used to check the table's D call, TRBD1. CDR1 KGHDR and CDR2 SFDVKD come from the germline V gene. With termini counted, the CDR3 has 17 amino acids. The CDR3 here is CATSDLRRDRGDNERFL.

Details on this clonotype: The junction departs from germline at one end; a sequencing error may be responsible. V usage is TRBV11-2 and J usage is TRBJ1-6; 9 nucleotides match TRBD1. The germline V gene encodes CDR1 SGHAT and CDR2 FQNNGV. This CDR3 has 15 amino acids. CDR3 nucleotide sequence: TGTGCCAGCAGCTTAGAACAGGGGGCTTCTTCACACCTCCACTTT. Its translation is CASSLEQGASSHLHF.

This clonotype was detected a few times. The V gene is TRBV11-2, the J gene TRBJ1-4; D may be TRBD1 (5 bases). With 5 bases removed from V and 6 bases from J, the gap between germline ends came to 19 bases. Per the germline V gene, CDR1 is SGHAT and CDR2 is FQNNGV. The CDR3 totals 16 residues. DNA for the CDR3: TGTGCCAGCAGCAAGACTCCAGGAGTGACAGATGAAAAACTGTTTTTT. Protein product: CASSKTPGVTDEKLFF.

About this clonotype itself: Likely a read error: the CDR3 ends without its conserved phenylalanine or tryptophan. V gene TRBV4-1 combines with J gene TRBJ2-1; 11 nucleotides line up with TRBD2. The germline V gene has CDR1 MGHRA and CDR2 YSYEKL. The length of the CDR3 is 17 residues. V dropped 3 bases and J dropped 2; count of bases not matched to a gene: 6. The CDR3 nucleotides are TGCGCCAGCAGCCAGGGTAGCGGGAGGGTCCCCTACAATGAGCAGTTCTTA. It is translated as CASSQGSGRVPYNEQFL.

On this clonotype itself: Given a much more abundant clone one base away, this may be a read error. The CDR3 DNA is TGTGCCAGCAGTCCGCAAGTGAGCCACTCGGGGCAGTACTTC. Residues: CASSPQVSHSGQYF. V and J are TRBV12-3 or TRBV12-4 and TRBJ2-7; D unclear. Trimming pared 5 bases from V and 9 bases from J, leaving 20 bases between. CDR3 length: 14 amino acids.

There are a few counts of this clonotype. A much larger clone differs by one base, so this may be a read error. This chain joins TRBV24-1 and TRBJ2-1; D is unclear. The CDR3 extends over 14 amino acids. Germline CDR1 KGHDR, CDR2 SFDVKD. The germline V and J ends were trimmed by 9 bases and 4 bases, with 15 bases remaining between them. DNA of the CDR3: TGTGCCACCTCAAACGAGGCACGGTACAATGAGCAGTTCTTC. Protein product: CATSNEARYNEQFF.

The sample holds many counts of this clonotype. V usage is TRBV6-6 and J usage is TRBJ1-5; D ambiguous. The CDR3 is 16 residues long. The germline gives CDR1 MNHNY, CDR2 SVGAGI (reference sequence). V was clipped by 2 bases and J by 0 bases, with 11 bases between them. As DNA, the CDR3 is TGTGCCAGCAGTTACCGAGTAGAGTATAGCAATCAGCCCCAGCATTTT. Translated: CASSYRVEYSNQPQHF.

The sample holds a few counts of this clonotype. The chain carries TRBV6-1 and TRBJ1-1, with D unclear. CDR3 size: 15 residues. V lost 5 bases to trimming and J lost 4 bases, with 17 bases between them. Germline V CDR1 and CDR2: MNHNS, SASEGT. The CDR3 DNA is TGTGCCAGCAGTCCACGGGCAGTCATGAGCACTGAAGCTTTCTTT. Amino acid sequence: CASSPRAVMSTEAFF.

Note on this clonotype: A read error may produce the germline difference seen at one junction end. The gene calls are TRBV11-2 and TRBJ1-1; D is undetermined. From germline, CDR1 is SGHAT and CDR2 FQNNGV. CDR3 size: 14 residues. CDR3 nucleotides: TGTGCCAGCAGCTTAACGGCCTTCGACACTGATGCTATCTTC. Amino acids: CASSLTAFDTDAIF.

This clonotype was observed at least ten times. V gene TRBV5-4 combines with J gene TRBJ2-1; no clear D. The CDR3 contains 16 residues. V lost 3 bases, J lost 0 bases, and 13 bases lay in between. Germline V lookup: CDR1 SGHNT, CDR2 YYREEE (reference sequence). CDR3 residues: CASSSSSPASYNEQFF. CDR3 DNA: TGTGCCAGCAGCTCCTCTTCACCAGCCTCCTACAATGAGCAGTTCTTC.

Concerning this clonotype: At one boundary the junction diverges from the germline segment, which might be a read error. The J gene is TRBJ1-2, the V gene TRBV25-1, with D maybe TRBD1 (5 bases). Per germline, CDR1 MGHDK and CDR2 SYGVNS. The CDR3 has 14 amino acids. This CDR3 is CGSSAGTGLYGYTF. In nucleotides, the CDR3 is TGCGGCAGCAGTGCCGGGACTGGCCTTTATGGCTACACCTTC.

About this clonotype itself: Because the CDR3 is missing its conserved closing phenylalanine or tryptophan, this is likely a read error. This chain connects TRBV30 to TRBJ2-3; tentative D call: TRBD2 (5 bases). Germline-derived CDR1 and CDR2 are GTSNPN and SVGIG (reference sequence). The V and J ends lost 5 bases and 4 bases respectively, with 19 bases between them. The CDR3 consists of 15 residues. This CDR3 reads CAWFRARGPADTQYL. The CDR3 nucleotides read TGTGCCTGGTTTCGGGCGAGAGGGCCAGCAGATACGCAGTATTTA.

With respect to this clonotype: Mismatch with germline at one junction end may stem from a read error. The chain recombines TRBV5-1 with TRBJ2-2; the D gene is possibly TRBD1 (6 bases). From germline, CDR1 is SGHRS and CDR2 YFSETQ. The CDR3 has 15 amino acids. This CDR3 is CARSLARGHTGELFF. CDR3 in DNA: TGCGCCAGAAGCTTGGCCAGGGGCCATACCGGGGAGCTGTTTTTT. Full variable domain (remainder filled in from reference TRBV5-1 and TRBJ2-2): KAGVTQTPRYLIKTRGQQVTLSCSPISGHRSVSWYQQTPGQGLQFLFEYFSETQRNKGNFPGRFSGRQFSNSRSEMNVSTLELGDSALYLCARSLARGHTGELFFGEGSRLTVL.

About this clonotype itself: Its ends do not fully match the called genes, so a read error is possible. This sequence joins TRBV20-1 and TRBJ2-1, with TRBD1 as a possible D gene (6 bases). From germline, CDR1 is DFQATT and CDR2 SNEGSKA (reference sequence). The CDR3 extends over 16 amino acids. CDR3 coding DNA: TGCGGTGCGGTCCCCTTCCCGGCAGGGGAATACAATGAGCAGTTCTTT. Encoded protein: CGAVPFPAGEYNEQFF.

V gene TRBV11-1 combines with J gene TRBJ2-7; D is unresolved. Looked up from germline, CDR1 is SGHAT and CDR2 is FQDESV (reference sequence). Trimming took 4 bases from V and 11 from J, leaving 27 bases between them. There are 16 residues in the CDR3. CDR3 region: CASSSRGSFSLYEKYF. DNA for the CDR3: TGTGCCAGCAGCTCAAGAGGCTCGTTCAGCCTCTATGAGAAGTACTTC.

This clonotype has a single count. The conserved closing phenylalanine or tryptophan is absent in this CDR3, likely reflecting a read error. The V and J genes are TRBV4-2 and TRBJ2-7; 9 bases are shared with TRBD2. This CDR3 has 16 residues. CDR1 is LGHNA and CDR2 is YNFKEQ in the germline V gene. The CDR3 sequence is CASNQAASGVSYEQYS. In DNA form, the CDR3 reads TGTGCCAGCAACCAAGCTGCTAGCGGGGTTTCCTACGAGCAGTACTCC.

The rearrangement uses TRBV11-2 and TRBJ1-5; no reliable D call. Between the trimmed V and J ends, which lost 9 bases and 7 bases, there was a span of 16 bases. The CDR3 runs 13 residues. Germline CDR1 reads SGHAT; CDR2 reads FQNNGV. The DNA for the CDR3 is TGTGCCAGAAGTTTAGGTAGCGGACAGCCCCAGCATTTT. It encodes CARSLGSGQPQHF.

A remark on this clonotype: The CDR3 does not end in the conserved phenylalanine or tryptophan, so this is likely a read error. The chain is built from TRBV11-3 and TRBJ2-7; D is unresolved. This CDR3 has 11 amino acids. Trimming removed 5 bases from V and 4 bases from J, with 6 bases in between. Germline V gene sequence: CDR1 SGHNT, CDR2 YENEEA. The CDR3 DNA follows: TGTGCCAGCAGCACATATTACGAGCAGTACTCC. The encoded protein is CASSTYYEQYS.

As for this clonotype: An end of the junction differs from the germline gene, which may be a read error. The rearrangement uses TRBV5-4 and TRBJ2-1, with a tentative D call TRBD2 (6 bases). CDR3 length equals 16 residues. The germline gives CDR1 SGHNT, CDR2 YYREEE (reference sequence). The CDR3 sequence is CASSHISGGEGNEQFF. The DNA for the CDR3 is TGTGCCAGCAGCCACATTAGCGGAGGAGAGGGCAATGAACAGTTCTTC.

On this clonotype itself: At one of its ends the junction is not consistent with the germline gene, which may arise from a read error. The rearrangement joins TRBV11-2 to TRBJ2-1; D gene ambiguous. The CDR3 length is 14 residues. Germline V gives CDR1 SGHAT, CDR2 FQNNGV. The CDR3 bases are TGTGCTAGCAGCTTATACCGGCTAGATAGTGGGCAGTTCTTC. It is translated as CASSLYRLDSGQFF.